This T cell receptor (beta chain) is drawn from a study of OX40 agonist ivuxolimab in advanced cancers. Study conclusions and caveats: Certain nonresponders additionally had low normalized T-cell clonal expansion.

Some clones are missing from TCRdb's copy, which holds only in-frame ones; the method was immunoSEQ multiplex PCR. The sample lists roughly 30,000 clones; 85% to 95% were seen once. This clone appeared a single time. Its specificity is not known. Germline V CDR1 and CDR2: SGHAT, FQNNGV. This CDR3 contains 15 residues. V was pared by 5 bases and J by 0 bases, with 10 bases between. The chain joins TRBV11-2 to TRBJ1-4; D might be TRBD1 (5 bases). The receptor was derived from an adult with an advanced solid tumor such as melanoma, head and neck, liver or kidney cancer. Sequenced here: CD4+ or CD8+ T cells sorted from blood, sampled in a trial of the OX40 agonist ivuxolimab. The CDR3 DNA is TGTGCCAGCAGCCCGAGGGGTACAACTAATGAAAAACTGTTTTTT. It translates to CASSPRGTTNEKLFF.